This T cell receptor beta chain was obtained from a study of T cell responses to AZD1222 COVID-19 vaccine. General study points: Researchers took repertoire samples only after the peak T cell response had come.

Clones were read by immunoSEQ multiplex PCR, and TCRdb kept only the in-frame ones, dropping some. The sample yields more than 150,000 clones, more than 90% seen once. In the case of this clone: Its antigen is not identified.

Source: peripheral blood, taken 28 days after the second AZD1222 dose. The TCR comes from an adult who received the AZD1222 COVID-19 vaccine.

CDR3 nucleotide sequence: TGTGCCAGCAGCACGGACAGTTATAATTCACCCCTCCACTTT. Protein product: CASSTDSYNSPLHF. The chain links TRBV5-6 to TRBJ1-6, with D maybe TRBD1 (6 bases). Germline V lookup: CDR1 SGHDT, CDR2 YYEEEE. V was shortened by 4 bases and J by 4 bases, with 9 bases between the two germline ends. CDR3 length: 14 residues.